These T cell receptor beta chains were read from a single sample in a study of OX40 agonist ivuxolimab in advanced cancers. The table came from immunoSEQ multiplex PCR; TCRdb's copy has only in-frame clones and leaves some out. The sample comprises approximately 33,000 clones, 85% to 95% of which are singletons, and 26% rests with the top ten. This material consisted of CD4+ or CD8+ T cells sorted from blood, taken in a trial of the OX40 agonist ivuxolimab. The receptors originated from an adult with an advanced solid tumor such as melanoma, head and neck, liver or kidney cancer. Both conserved end residues are part of each CDR3. A D gene is named only where the DNA matches it firmly. Size is omitted from some rows. Given values are once, few, many or a class for expanded clones.

v_gene	abundance	d_gene	j_gene	CDR3aa	CDR3nt
TRBV4-1	NA	NA	TRBJ1-1	CASSQDNSVGGWTEAFF	TGCGCCAGCAGCCAAGATAATTCTGTGGGGGGGTGGACTGAAGCTTTCTTT
TRBV12-5	NA	NA	TRBJ2-1	CASGLGPAVGPYNEQFF	TGTGCTAGTGGTTTGGGACCCGCAGTGGGCCCTTACAATGAGCAGTTCTTC
TRBV11-2	NA	TRBD1	TRBJ1-1	CASRWTGLNTEAFF	TGTGCCAGCAGGTGGACAGGACTGAACACTGAAGCTTTCTTT
TRBV6-5	NA	TRBD1	TRBJ2-7	CASSLGQGVYEQYF	TGTGCCAGCAGTTTAGGACAGGGGGTATACGAGCAGTACTTC
TRBV5-6	NA	TRBD1	TRBJ2-5	CASSLVRDSQETQYF	TGTGCCAGCAGCTTGGTACGGGACAGCCAAGAGACCCAGTACTTC
TRBV12-5	NA	NA	TRBJ1-5	CASGLAGGGNQPQHF	TGTGCTAGTGGTTTGGCGGGGGGTGGCAATCAGCCCCAGCATTTT
TRBV2	NA	NA	TRBJ2-7	CASRGIRYEQYF	TGTGCCAGCAGGGGAATTAGGTACGAGCAGTACTTC
TRBV5-1	NA	NA	TRBJ1-1	CASSLGRNTEAFF	TGCGCCAGCAGCTTGGGCCGGAACACTGAAGCTTTCTTT
TRBV7-6	NA	TRBD2	TRBJ2-3	CASSLAIAGVVDTQYF	TGTGCCAGCAGCTTAGCGATAGCGGGAGTCGTGGATACGCAGTATTTT
TRBV28	NA	NA	TRBJ1-2	CASSPGLGRLYGYTF	TGTGCCAGCAGCCCCGGATTGGGCAGGCTCTATGGCTACACCTTC
TRBV29-1	NA	TRBD1	TRBJ2-7	CSVAPGQGTEQYF	TGCAGCGTGGCACCGGGACAGGGAACCGAGCAGTACTTC
TRBV15	NA	TRBD2	TRBJ2-6	CATSITGTSGTGANVLTF	TGTGCCACCAGCATTACCGGGACTAGCGGAACCGGGGCCAACGTCCTGACTTTC
TRBV30	NA	TRBD1	TRBJ1-1	CAWATRDRGAEAFF	TGTGCCTGGGCGACCCGGGACAGGGGAGCTGAAGCTTTCTTT
TRBV7-6	NA	TRBD1	TRBJ1-1	CASSGQGTEAFF	TGTGCCAGCAGCGGACAGGGCACTGAAGCTTTCTTT
TRBV21-1	NA	NA	TRBJ2-2	CASSPHTRGGQGELFF	TGTGCCAGCAGCCCCCACACCCGGGGGGGGCAAGGGGAGCTGTTTTTT
TRBV6-5	NA	NA	TRBJ1-2	CASSYSGHATNYGYTF	TGTGCCAGCAGTTACTCAGGACACGCGACAAACTATGGCTACACCTTC
TRBV2	NA	NA	TRBJ2-1	CASRGTADRANEQFF	TGTGCCAGCAGGGGAACCGCGGACAGAGCCAATGAGCAGTTCTTC
TRBV27	NA	NA	TRBJ2-1	CASSLLASPYNEQFF	TGTGCCAGCAGTTTACTGGCTAGCCCCTACAATGAGCAGTTCTTC
TRBV5-5	NA	NA	TRBJ2-7	CASSLYGQTAYEQYF	TGTGCCAGCAGCTTGTATGGACAAACCGCATACGAGCAGTACTTC
TRBV5-6	once	NA	TRBJ1-5	CASSLGAGWPQHF	TGTGCCAGCAGCCTCGGGGCGGGTTGGCCCCAGCATTTT
TRBV11-2	NA	NA	TRBJ2-1	CASSSTGEQHYNEQFF	TGTGCCAGCAGCTCAACGGGGGAGCAACACTACAATGAGCAGTTCTTC
TRBV7-9	few	NA	TRBJ1-3	CASSLEGGNTIYF	TGTGCCAGCAGCTTAGAGGGGGGAAACACCATATATTTT
TRBV5-1	NA	NA	TRBJ2-1	CASSALWGHNEQFF	TGCGCCAGCAGCGCCCTGTGGGGACACAATGAGCAGTTCTTC